The clone carrying this T cell receptor beta chain came up once. Antigen unknown. This sample is part of a study of blood T cells in healthy people across ages. General study points: Diversity figures based on one million T cells were deemed too low.

CDR3 length: 16 amino acids. Germline V lookup: CDR1 SGHAT, CDR2 FQDESV (reference sequence). Trimming took 6 bases from V and 4 from J, leaving 21 bases between them. Sample-barcoded 5' priming and a J-beta primer mix drove a second PCR of roughly 7 to 11 cycles. TCRdb ran MiXCR on the 5' RACE reads and lists one entry per CDR3 protein. This sample has approximately 800,000 distinct CDR3 sequences; approximately 53% occur once, and the top ten carry 20% to 30%. Sequencing was done on a sample of blood. The genes are TRBV11-1 and TRBJ1-1; TRBD1 is a possible D gene (5 bases). This TCR was recovered from a man aged 35 to 55 in good health. CDR3 amino acids: CASRTGGPGAPTEAFF. CDR3 nucleotides: TGTGCCAGCAGGACGGGCGGACCTGGGGCCCCCACTGAAGCTTTCTTT.